This passage covers 30 T cell receptor beta chains from one sample sequenced in a study of read filtering for tumor transcriptome and immune sequencing. From about 400 ng of RNA, a library with molecular barcoded alpha/delta and beta/gamma adaptors was made. A single record per CDR3 protein comes from TCRdb applying MiXCR to the reads. The table lists about 63,000 distinct CDR3 sequences, about 14% of them singletons. Input material: a population of CD138-negative cells sorted from bone marrow. Source of these receptors: a donor aged 40 or over with multiple myeloma.

This clonotype has just a few counts. A read error is possible here, since a much larger clone lies one base away. The chain joins TRBV29-1 to TRBJ1-5; no clear D. Germline CDR1 SQVTM, CDR2 ANQGSEA. The CDR3 has 13 amino acids. Trimming stripped 7 bases from V and 9 bases from J, with 19 bases between. The CDR3 DNA is TGCAGCGCTGTTCCAGGCAGCAATGGGCCCCAGCATTTT. It translates to CSAVPGSNGPQHF.

There are many counts of this clonotype. The chain carries TRBV28 and TRBJ1-2; D ambiguous. The CDR3 has 15 residues. V lost 4 bases and J lost 0, with 12 bases in between. Germline values: CDR1 MDHEN, CDR2 SYDVKM. CDR3 protein: CASSSPGGPNYGYTF. Written as DNA, the CDR3 is TGTGCCAGCAGTTCCCCCGGCGGTCCTAACTATGGCTACACCTTC.

This clonotype was counted ten times or more. CDR3 residues: CASNRFSYEQYF. The CDR3 coding sequence is TGTGCCAGCAACCGGTTCTCCTACGAGCAGTACTTC. The chain is built from TRBV6-4 and TRBJ2-7; D unresolved. V dropped 7 bases and J dropped 0 bases, with 7 bases sitting between them. The CDR3 contains 12 residues. Germline assignment: CDR1 MRHNA and CDR2 SNTAGT.

This clonotype came up many times. J is TRBJ2-7 and V is TRBV20-1; D call uncertain. There are 14 residues in the CDR3. Trimming stripped 0 bases from V and 3 bases from J, with 12 bases between. The germline gives CDR1 DFQATT, CDR2 SNEGSKA (reference sequence). The CDR3 coding sequence is TGCAGTGCTAGAGACGAAAAAACCTACTACGAGCAGTACTTC. Encoded protein: CSARDEKTYYEQYF.

This clonotype was counted at least ten times. The chain employs TRBV30 and TRBJ1-2; 8 bases fit TRBD1. In germline, CDR1 is GTSNPN, CDR2 SVGIG (reference sequence). The CDR3 totals 16 residues. J was trimmed by 2 bases and V by 0 bases; bases with no gene match: 8. The CDR3 coding sequence is TGTGCCTGGAGTGTATCCAGCTGGGACAGGAACTATGGCTACACCTTC. Amino acids: CAWSVSSWDRNYGYTF.

This clonotype was recorded at least ten times. Here the CDR3 DNA reads TGTGCCAGCAGCTTCATGATATGGGGAGGAGAAAACGAGCAGTACTTC. Encoded protein: CASSFMIWGGENEQYF. This chain uses TRBV5-6 with TRBJ2-7; TRBD2 might be the D (6 bases). CDR1 and CDR2 from the germline V gene are SGHDT and YYEEEE. V was clipped by 2 bases and J by 5 bases, with 20 bases between them. The CDR3 is 16 residues long.

This clonotype has ten or more counts. The J gene is TRBJ2-6, the V gene TRBV4-2; 9 positions match TRBD2. The V segment lost 5 bases and the J segment 2 bases; nucleotides outside the gene matches: 13. Germline V gene data show CDR1 as LGHNA and CDR2 as YNFKEQ. The CDR3 is 19 amino acids. The CDR3 DNA sequence: TGTGCCAGCAGCGGAATTTTGGCTAGCGGGATTGCTGGGGCCAACGTCCTGACTTTC. Translated: CASSGILASGIAGANVLTF.

V and J are TRBV2 and TRBJ2-3; 7 nucleotides agree with TRBD1. This CDR3 is built from 15 residues. Trimming removed 7 bases from V and 2 bases from J; junction bases left unmatched: 9. Germline V CDR1 and CDR2: SNHLY, FYNNEI. The CDR3 region is CASTSGTAYTDTQYF. The DNA of the CDR3 is TGTGCCAGCACCTCCGGGACAGCTTACACAGATACGCAGTATTTT.

At least ten counts were recorded for this clonotype. The chain employs TRBV9 and TRBJ2-2; D unclear. Germline V gene sequence: CDR1 SGDLS, CDR2 YYNGEE. V lost 6 bases and J 2 bases, leaving 17 bases between the germline ends. The CDR3 spans 16 residues. In DNA, the CDR3 is TGTGCCAGCACCAAAACTTCGGCTGAAAACACCGGGGAGCTGTTTTTT. It translates to CASTKTSAENTGELFF.

This clonotype was observed a few times. This chain joins TRBV5-1 and TRBJ2-1, with 9 nucleotides matching TRBD2. This CDR3 spans 16 amino acids. Per the germline V gene, CDR1 is SGHRS and CDR2 is YFSETQ. The V and J ends lost 1 base and 4 bases, in that order; junction bases with no gene match: 6. The CDR3 protein is CASSLRWTSEYNEQFF. The DNA for the CDR3 is TGCGCCAGCAGCTTGCGGTGGACTAGCGAGTACAATGAGCAGTTCTTC.

There are many counts of this clonotype. This chain connects TRBV7-9 to TRBJ2-1, with 7 bases lining up with TRBD2. The CDR3 has 15 residues. V dropped 0 bases and J dropped 8; count of bases not matched to a gene: 7. The germline gives CDR1 SEHNR, CDR2 FQNEAQ (reference sequence). CDR3 sequence: CASSLAGGPVDEQFF. CDR3 in DNA: TGTGCCAGCAGCTTAGCGGGAGGGCCAGTGGATGAGCAGTTCTTC. Using reference TRBV7-9 and TRBJ2-1 for the parts outside the CDR3, the full variable domain is DTGVSQNPRHKITKRGQNVTFRCDPISEHNRLYWYRQTLGQGPEFLTYFQNEAQLEKSRLLSDRFSAERPKGSFSTLEIQRTEQGDSAMYLCASSLAGGPVDEQFFGPGTRLTVL.

This clonotype was seen ten or more times. V is TRBV20-1 and J is TRBJ2-3; D may match TRBD1 or TRBD2 (6 bases each). This CDR3 comprises 16 residues. Germline assignment: CDR1 DFQATT and CDR2 SNEGSKA (reference sequence). V was trimmed by 6 bases and J by 2 bases, leaving 21 bases between them. CDR3 sequence (DNA): TGCAGTGCACCCACGGGGGCTAATGTCAACACAGATACGCAGTATTTT. Its translation: CSAPTGANVNTDTQYF.

This clonotype was recorded at least ten times. The chain has TRBV6-2 or TRBV6-3 and TRBJ2-3; 12 bases map to TRBD2. The CDR3 has 16 amino acids. Trimming cost V 5 bases and J 5 bases; bases outside gene matches: 8. CDR1 is MNHEY and CDR2 is SVGEGT in the germline V gene. In DNA, the CDR3 is TGTGCCAGCAGTCATCGACTAGCGGGAGTGGGAGATACGCAGTATTTT. Protein sequence: CASSHRLAGVGDTQYF.

In its sample, this clonotype was seen once. V usage is TRBV5-1 and J usage is TRBJ2-3; 13 positions match TRBD2. This CDR3 is built from 15 residues. Germline values: CDR1 SGHRS, CDR2 YFSETQ. The J segment lost 5 bases and the V segment lost 4 bases, leaving 4 bases of the junction unmatched. CDR3 DNA sequence: TGCGCCAGCAGCCCGGGACTAGCGGGAAGAGATACGCAGTATTTT. Its protein is CASSPGLAGRDTQYF.

To note about this clonotype: This sequence may be a read error, since a much larger clone differs from it by one base. V and J are TRBV28 and TRBJ2-1; D possibly corresponds to TRBD2 (5 bases). There are 18 residues in the CDR3. CDR1 is MDHEN and CDR2 is SYDVKM in the germline V gene. In DNA, the CDR3 is TGTGCCAGCAGTTTATCCGGGCTAGCCCAACCTCCCTACGATGAGCAGTTCTTC. This translates into CASSLSGLAQPPYDEQFF.

This clonotype was picked up many times. The rearrangement joins TRBV20-1 to TRBJ2-2; tentatively, D is TRBD2 (7 bases). The V gene lost 0 bases and the J gene lost 6 bases, with 11 bases spanning the gap. The length of the CDR3 is 14 residues. In germline, CDR1 is DFQATT, CDR2 SNEGSKA (reference sequence). The CDR3 region has the DNA TGCAGTGCTAGAGAAGGGGGGGCTGCCGGGGAGCTGTTTTTT. Residues: CSAREGGAAGELFF.

Notes on this clonotype: The likely explanation is a read error, given a far larger clone one base away. This rearrangement joins TRBV7-2 to TRBJ2-1; D is ambiguous. This CDR3 is built from 13 residues. CDR1 and CDR2 from the germline V gene are SGHTA and FQGNSA. The germline V and J ends were trimmed by 1 base and 7 bases, with 8 bases remaining between them. The CDR3 is CASSLVGRNEQFF. CDR3 nucleotide sequence: TGTGCCAGCAGCTTAGTAGGGCGGAATGAGCAGTTCTTC.

About this clonotype: The conserved phenylalanine or tryptophan normally closing the CDR3 is absent here, so this likely arose from a read error. The CDR3 coding sequence is TGTGCCAGCAGCCCAGGGCTAGCGGAAGAGACCCAGTACTCC. It specifies CASSPGLAEETQYS. The chain couples TRBV4-2 to TRBJ2-5; 7 bases agree with TRBD2. With V trimmed by 4 bases and J by 3 bases, 5 bases remained unmatched. Germline V gene lookup returns CDR1 LGHNA and CDR2 YNFKEQ. The CDR3 is 14 residues long.

This clonotype was picked up many times. The V call is TRBV30, the J call TRBJ1-1, with D possibly matching TRBD1 (5 bases). Trimming stripped 3 bases from V and 5 bases from J, with 13 bases between. The CDR3 has 13 amino acids. Per the germline V gene, CDR1 is GTSNPN and CDR2 is SVGIG (reference sequence). CDR3 nucleotide sequence: TGTGCCTGGAGCATGCTTGGGGGGACTGAAGCTTTCTTT. This gives the protein CAWSMLGGTEAFF.

V and J are TRBV28 and TRBJ1-5, with a possible D match to TRBD1 (5 bases). V shed 3 bases and J shed 0 bases, with 15 bases lying between them. CDR1 MDHEN and CDR2 SYDVKM come from the germline V gene. The CDR3 totals 17 residues. CDR3 loop: CASSFLIAGYSNQPQHF. In DNA, the CDR3 is TGTGCCAGCAGTTTCCTGATAGCAGGGTATAGCAATCAGCCCCAGCATTTT. Drawing the rest from reference TRBV28 and TRBJ1-5, the complete variable domain is DVKVTQSSRYLVKRTGEKVFLECVQDMDHENMFWYRQDPGLGLRLIYFSYDVKMKEKGDIPEGYSVSREKKERFSLILESASTNQTSMYLCASSFLIAGYSNQPQHFGDGTRLSIL.

V gene TRBV4-1 combines with J gene TRBJ2-7, with 14 nucleotides matching TRBD2. This CDR3 has 17 residues. The germline gives CDR1 MGHRA, CDR2 YSYEKL. J gave up 7 bases and V 3 bases, and 11 bases lay outside the gene matches. The CDR3 DNA reads as TGCGCCAGCAGCCATAAGTTGGGACTAGCGGGAGTAGAAGAGCAGTACTTC. Translating it yields CASSHKLGLAGVEEQYF.

This clonotype was observed at least ten times. CDR3 loop: CASSYTKPGTSDQGVNEQFF. The CDR3 DNA sequence: TGTGCCAGCAGTTACACTAAACCTGGGACTAGCGACCAGGGCGTCAATGAGCAGTTCTTC. The V call is TRBV6-6, the J call TRBJ2-1; 10 bases align to TRBD2. J lost 6 bases, V lost 2 bases, and 19 bases had no gene match. There are 20 residues in the CDR3. From germline, CDR1 is MNHNY and CDR2 SVGAGI (reference sequence).

Ten or more counts support this clonotype. V usage is TRBV7-2 and J usage is TRBJ2-2, with 14 bases aligning to TRBD2. The CDR3 consists of 16 residues. Germline V lookup: CDR1 SGHTA, CDR2 FQGNSA. V trimming: 5 bases; J trimming: 9 bases; junction bases outside the gene matches: 8. CDR3 coding DNA: TGTGCCAGCAGCCCAAGGACTAGCGGGAGGTCCAGGGAGCTGTTTTTT. This sequence encodes CASSPRTSGRSRELFF.

Only a few counts were recorded for this clonotype. The chain joins TRBV13 to TRBJ2-1; 12 bases are a match to TRBD2. The germline gives CDR1 PRHDT, CDR2 FYEKMQ (reference sequence). The V and J ends lost 4 bases and 2 bases, in that order; junction bases with no gene match: 15. The CDR3 runs to 20 residues. DNA of the CDR3: TGTGCCAGCAGCTCCGCCGCGCTAGCGGGAGGGATCTATCCCTACAATGAGCAGTTCTTC. It codes for CASSSAALAGGIYPYNEQFF.

This clonotype occurred many times. V gene TRBV4-3 combines with J gene TRBJ2-7; 8 nucleotides line up with TRBD2. After removal of 1 base from V and 12 bases from J, the junction contained 11 bases not matched to a gene. Germline V gene data show CDR1 as LGHNA and CDR2 as YSLEER. The CDR3 is 14 residues long. The CDR3 DNA reads as TGCGCCAGCAGCCAAGGGTCTAGCGGGTCCTCCGCGTACTTC. Translation gives CASSQGSSGSSAYF.

This clonotype appeared once. This may be a read error, as it is one base from a much larger clone. Since the CDR3 does not end with the conserved phenylalanine or tryptophan, this likely comes from a read error. The chain combines TRBV7-6 with TRBJ1-5; 7 positions match TRBD1. The CDR3 runs 15 residues. Trimming took 3 bases from V and 4 from J; bases not matched to a gene: 6. Germline CDR1 is SGHVS and CDR2 is FNYEAQ. The CDR3 DNA sequence: TGTGCCAGCAGCTTGAGACAGGGTCCTAATCAGCCCCAGCATTCT. Translating it yields CASSLRQGPNQPQHS.

The J gene is TRBJ2-1, the V gene TRBV11-3, with D possibly TRBD1 on 6 matching bases. The CDR3 covers 13 residues. The germline V gene encodes CDR1 SGHNT and CDR2 YENEEA. The V end lost 5 bases, the J end lost 7 bases, and 12 bases lay between the germline ends. CDR3 amino acids: CASSPRQGNEQFF. The CDR3 DNA follows: TGTGCCAGCAGCCCGCGGCAGGGGAATGAGCAGTTCTTC.

Concerning this clonotype itself: A read error may account for a junction end that differs from germline. V is TRBV14 and J is TRBJ1-1; D unclear. Per germline, CDR1 SGHDN and CDR2 FVKESK. This CDR3 is built from 14 residues. The CDR3 sequence is CASSQFIGNTEAFF. CDR3 DNA: TGTGCCAGCAGCCAATTTATAGGAAACACTGAAGCCTTCTTT.

In its sample, this clonotype was seen many times. The chain uses TRBV5-6 and TRBJ2-5; D perhaps matches TRBD1 (6 bases). V lost 2 bases and J 6 bases, leaving 8 bases between the germline ends. CDR3 length equals 12 residues. Germline lookup yields CDR1 SGHDT and CDR2 YYEEEE. CDR3 DNA sequence: TGTGCCAGCAGCTTACAGGGCCAGACCCAGTACTTC. Amino acids: CASSLQGQTQYF.

The chain employs TRBV10-2 and TRBJ2-2; a possible D gene is TRBD2 (6 bases). Germline CDR1 and CDR2: WSHSY and SAAADI. The CDR3 totals 13 residues. V lost 6 bases to trimming and J lost 1 base, with 6 bases between them. Written as DNA, the CDR3 is TGCGCCAGCAGGGGACTGAACACCGGGGAGCTGTTTTTT. Translating gives CASRGLNTGELFF.